Listed below are T cell receptor beta chains from one sample, sequenced in a study of blood T cell repertoires in COVID-19. The method was immunoSEQ multiplex PCR; TCRdb's version includes in-frame clones alone and lacks a portion of them. The table includes some 150,000 clones, roughly nine tenths detected once. The sample consisted of peripheral blood. These receptor sequences come from a woman in her 40s with acute or convalescent COVID-19. CDR3s include the opening cysteine and the closing phenylalanine or tryptophan. The D gene is left open where the match is weak.

D gene	V gene	J gene	CDR3 protein
NA	TRBV7-9	TRBJ2-3	CASSLGLGGAPTDTQYF
TRBD2	TRBV19	TRBJ2-3	CASSTGTSADTQYF
TRBD2	TRBV18	TRBJ2-3	CASSPTSGGATDTQYF
TRBD2	TRBV5-1	TRBJ2-3	CASSLGLASDTQYF
NA	TRBV7-8	TRBJ2-7	CASSLALSQIADEQYF
NA	TRBV2	TRBJ1-2	CASSVSAGDYGYTF
NA	TRBV7-8	TRBJ2-2	CASSPPAGELFF
TRBD2	TRBV7-3	TRBJ2-7	CASSPRLAGVVEQYF
NA	TRBV11-3	TRBJ2-5	CASSLESGPMASETQYF
NA	TRBV19	TRBJ2-7	CASSIQGYEQYF
TRBD2	TRBV24-1	TRBJ2-3	CATSAWEGRLNTQYF
NA	TRBV6-5	TRBJ2-1	CASSDGESYNEQFF
NA	TRBV5-3	TRBJ2-5	CARSLLTQYF
NA	TRBV6-5	TRBJ1-1	CASRPGNSDEAFF
NA	TRBV24-1	TRBJ2-1	CATREGGSYNEQFF
TRBD2	TRBV29-1	TRBJ2-1	CSVEWGLAGGLGSYNEQFF
TRBD1	TRBV30	TRBJ1-2	CAWVRQGFYGYTF
TRBD2	TRBV11-3	TRBJ2-7	CASSLELAGGSSYEQYF
TRBD1	TRBV15	TRBJ1-2	CATVGQTGQGLSGYTF
NA	TRBV7-9	TRBJ2-7	CASSPDRYAYEQYF
TRBD1	TRBV24-1	TRBJ1-4	CATSDHGYGQGVNEKLFF
NA	TRBV14	TRBJ2-2	CASSQFHMNTGELFF
NA	TRBV29-1	TRBJ1-5	CSVSDGGNQPQHF
TRBD1	TRBV27	TRBJ1-5	CASSTWTGPFNQPQHF
TRBD1	TRBV5-6	TRBJ2-7	CASSSPGTGLYEQYF